This is a list of T cell receptor beta chains from one sample in a study of T cells in Graves' hyperthyroidism and ophthalmopathy. TCRdb independently ran MiXCR on the multiplex PCR reads; one entry per CDR3 protein. The sample has 500,000 to 600,000 distinct CDR3 sequences, about 20% seen once. The sample taken for sequencing was blood. The origin of the receptors is a man aged 35 to 55 with Graves' ophthalmopathy. Each CDR3 is given with its conserved first and last residue. The D gene is left open where the match is weak. The size entry is marked missing in some rows and otherwise reads once, few, many or a size class.

V: TRBV7-9
J: TRBJ2-5
D: -
length: 15
size: few
CDR3: CASSSKKADQETQYF
DNA: TGTGCCAGCAGCTCAAAGAAGGCGGATCAAGAGACCCAGTACTTC

V: TRBV4-1
J: TRBJ1-1
D: -
length: 14
size: many
CDR3: CASSPTAENTEAFF
DNA: TGCGCCAGCAGCCCGACGGCGGAGAACACTGAAGCTTTCTTT

V: TRBV12-3/TRBV12-4
J: TRBJ2-1
D: TRBD2
length: 16
size: -
CDR3: CASRPGASGGAVEQFF
DNA: TGTGCCAGCAGGCCTGGGGCTAGCGGGGGGGCCGTTGAGCAGTTCTTC

V: TRBV5-1
J: TRBJ2-5
D: -
length: 15
size: -
CDR3: CASSPPAPGVETQYF
DNA: TGCGCCAGCAGCCCCCCGGCCCCAGGGGTAGAGACCCAGTACTTC

V: TRBV3-1
J: TRBJ1-3
D: TRBD1
length: 18
size: -
CDR3: CASSQHYPGQGRGNTIYF
DNA: TGTGCCAGCAGCCAACATTACCCCGGACAGGGCCGAGGGAACACCATATATTTT

V: TRBV7-8
J: TRBJ1-1
D: -
length: 14
size: few
CDR3: CASSLERAMGEAFF
DNA: TGTGCCAGCAGCTTAGAAAGGGCAATGGGAGAAGCTTTCTTT

V: TRBV5-8
J: TRBJ2-7
D: -
length: 12
size: -
CDR3: CASSHGTYEQYF
DNA: TGTGCCAGCAGCCACGGGACCTACGAGCAGTACTTC

V: TRBV4-1
J: TRBJ2-2
D: -
length: 18
size: few
CDR3: CASSQDRGRLIGTGELFF
DNA: TGCGCCAGCAGCCAAGATAGGGGGAGGCTTATCGGAACCGGGGAGCTGTTTTTT

V: TRBV13
J: TRBJ2-7
D: -
length: 14
size: many
CDR3: CASSLGQHSWEQYF
DNA: TGTGCCAGCAGCTTAGGGCAACACTCCTGGGAGCAGTACTTC

V: TRBV28
J: TRBJ1-5
D: -
length: 15
size: -
CDR3: CASSPAGSSNQPQHF
DNA: TGTGCCAGCAGTCCCGCGGGCAGTAGCAATCAGCCCCAGCATTTT

V: TRBV4-1
J: TRBJ2-3
D: TRBD2
length: 16
size: few
CDR3: CASSHSAGAGTDTQYF
DNA: TGCGCCAGCAGCCATTCAGCGGGAGCGGGCACAGATACGCAGTATTTT

V: TRBV20-1
J: TRBJ1-6
D: -
length: 13
size: -
CDR3: CSAPPSGNSPLHF
DNA: TGCAGTGCGCCCCCGAGTGGAAACTCACCCCTCCACTTT

V: TRBV6-1
J: TRBJ2-5
D: TRBD1
length: 13
size: few
CDR3: CASRDRVPETQYF
DNA: TGTGCCAGCAGGGACAGGGTACCAGAGACCCAGTACTTC

V: TRBV30
J: TRBJ2-5
D: -
length: 11
size: -
CDR3: CAYRDQETQYF
DNA: TGTGCCTACCGGGATCAAGAGACCCAGTACTTC

V: TRBV18
J: TRBJ2-2
D: TRBD2
length: 17
size: -
CDR3: CASSQRLAGDDAGELFF
DNA: TGTGCCAGCTCACAACGACTAGCGGGAGACGATGCCGGGGAGCTGTTTTTT

V: TRBV28
J: TRBJ1-5
D: -
length: 14
size: few
CDR3: CASSFRSGRRPQHF
DNA: TGTGCCAGCAGTTTTAGGTCAGGCAGGAGGCCCCAGCATTTT

V: TRBV5-1
J: TRBJ1-3
D: TRBD1
length: 17
size: few
CDR3: CASSWGTGGISGNTIYF
DNA: TGCGCCAGCAGCTGGGGGACAGGGGGCATATCTGGAAACACCATATATTTT

V: TRBV6-2/TRBV6-3
J: TRBJ2-3
D: -
length: 13
size: many
CDR3: CASSYSGLDTQYF
DNA: TGTGCCAGCAGTTACTCGGGGCTGGATACGCAGTATTTT

V: TRBV7-2
J: TRBJ2-3
D: TRBD2
length: 16
size: many
CDR3: CASSGAGTSGSNTQYF
DNA: TGTGCCAGCAGCGGAGCCGGGACTAGCGGGAGTAATACGCAGTATTTT

V: TRBV27
J: TRBJ1-1
D: -
length: 15
size: -
CDR3: CASSSYRAGDTEAFF
DNA: TGTGCCAGCAGTTCCTACCGTGCGGGCGACACTGAAGCTTTCTTT

V: TRBV30
J: TRBJ2-1
D: TRBD2
length: 16
size: -
CDR3: CAWIRAGGRGNNEQFF
DNA: TGTGCCTGGATTCGAGCGGGAGGGCGGGGGAACAATGAGCAGTTCTTC

V: TRBV7-3
J: TRBJ2-1
D: TRBD1
length: 15
size: -
CDR3: CASSPGTGEYNEQFF
DNA: TGTGCCAGCAGCCCGGGGACAGGGGAATACAATGAGCAGTTCTTC

V: TRBV29-1
J: TRBJ2-7
D: TRBD1
length: 13
size: few
CDR3: CSASGGRTYEQYF
DNA: TGCAGCGCGTCAGGGGGCAGAACCTACGAGCAGTACTTC

V: TRBV18
J: TRBJ1-1
D: TRBD1
length: 14
size: many
CDR3: CASSPRQGTWYGFF
DNA: TGTGCCAGCTCGCCGCGACAGGGTACGTGGTATGGTTTCTTT

V: TRBV9
J: TRBJ2-1
D: -
length: 15
size: few
CDR3: CASSARDFKSHEQFF
DNA: TGTGCCAGCAGCGCCCGGGACTTCAAAAGCCATGAGCAGTTCTTC

V: TRBV3-1
J: TRBJ1-4
D: -
length: 15
size: -
CDR3: CASSQERNFRGKLFF
DNA: TGTGCCAGCAGCCAAGAGAGGAACTTCCGGGGAAAACTGTTTTTT

V: TRBV25-1
J: TRBJ1-1
D: -
length: 13
size: -
CDR3: CASSGVRNTEAFF
DNA: TGTGCCAGCAGTGGGGTCAGGAACACTGAAGCTTTCTTT

V: TRBV6-1
J: TRBJ2-3
D: -
length: 11
size: many
CDR3: CASGRGDAQYF
DNA: TGTGCCAGCGGGCGGGGCGATGCGCAGTATTTT

V: TRBV3-1
J: TRBJ2-2
D: -
length: 16
size: -
CDR3: CASSQVGQGYTGELFF
DNA: TGTGCCAGCAGCCAAGTGGGTCAGGGGTACACCGGGGAGCTGTTTTTT

V: TRBV7-8
J: TRBJ2-3
D: TRBD2
length: 15
size: many
CDR3: CASSLLAGSTDTQYF
DNA: TGTGCCAGCAGCTTATTAGCGGGGAGCACAGATACGCAGTATTTT

V: TRBV2
J: TRBJ2-7
D: TRBD2
length: 14
size: many
CDR3: CARMGSSGSYEQYF
DNA: TGTGCCAGGATGGGCTCTAGCGGTTCCTACGAGCAGTACTTC

V: TRBV4-1
J: TRBJ2-3
D: -
length: 15
size: few
CDR3: CASSHRHLGADTQYF
DNA: TGCGCCAGCAGCCACAGGCATCTAGGGGCAGATACGCAGTATTTT

V: TRBV4-1
J: TRBJ1-1
D: -
length: 15
size: -
CDR3: CASSHDSYMNTEAFF
DNA: TGCGCCAGCAGCCACGACTCGTACATGAACACTGAAGCTTTCTTT

V: TRBV18
J: TRBJ1-2
D: -
length: 16
size: few
CDR3: CASSPGRQSNNYGYTF
DNA: TGTGCCAGCTCACCAGGGAGACAGTCCAACAACTATGGCTACACCTTC

V: TRBV6-5
J: TRBJ2-7
D: -
length: 14
size: many
CDR3: CASSYGQGPYEQYF
DNA: TGTGCCAGCAGTTACGGGCAGGGACCCTACGAGCAGTACTTC

V: TRBV28
J: TRBJ2-4
D: -
length: 12
size: -
CDR3: CASSWGENIQYF
DNA: TGTGCCAGCAGCTGGGGCGAAAACATTCAGTACTTC

V: TRBV11-3
J: TRBJ2-7
D: -
length: 15
size: many
CDR3: CASRASWTEGYEQYF
DNA: TGTGCCAGCAGGGCTTCGTGGACAGAAGGCTACGAGCAGTACTTC

V: TRBV18
J: TRBJ2-7
D: -
length: 14
size: many
CDR3: CASSPGDRAYEQYF
DNA: TGTGCCAGCTCCCCGGGCGACAGAGCCTACGAGCAGTACTTC

V: TRBV20-1
J: TRBJ2-3
D: TRBD2
length: 14
size: few
CDR3: CSAREGLASDTQYF
DNA: TGCAGTGCTAGAGAGGGACTAGCATCAGATACGCAGTATTTT

V: TRBV18
J: TRBJ2-5
D: -
length: 14
size: many
CDR3: CASSPPSSPETQYF
DNA: TGTGCCAGCTCACCACCGAGTTCGCCAGAGACCCAGTACTTC